This entry features one T cell receptor beta chain sequence. The data belong to a study of blood T cell repertoires in COVID-19. For the study at large: Sites in the United States, Italy and Spain provided acute and convalescent COVID-19 samples. Sources were T cells, B-cell-depleted T cells, or PBMCs; the material itself was cDNA or gDNA.

J was trimmed by 2 bases and V by 3 bases; bases with no gene match: 5. CDR1 and CDR2 (germline): SEHNR, FQNEAQ (reference sequence). The CDR3 spans 15 residues. As processed by the authors: Amplification of reference gene primers was used by the study to estimate nucleated cell counts. The table came from immunoSEQ multiplex PCR; TCRdb's copy has only in-frame clones and leaves some out. The V and J calls and clone size were taken over from that table, and D and trimming were inferred from the DNA. The profile shows 9,500 to 15,000 clones, 60% to 85% of them singletons. Seattle-derived patients entered the study during active infection and were followed longitudinally.

Sequenced material: peripheral blood. This TCR was recovered from a man aged 60 to 75 with COVID-19, enrolled during active disease. J is TRBJ2-5 and V is TRBV7-9, with 8 bases aligning to TRBD1. The DNA of the CDR3 is TGTGCCAGCAGCTTTCTCAGGGGGCGGCAAGAGACCCAGTACTTC. Its translation is CASSFLRGRQETQYF.